One and the same sample provided the 9 T cell receptor beta chains below, sequenced in a study of cytomegalovirus exposure and HLA in healthy donors. It was with 60 Vbeta and 13 Jbeta primers that the PCR ran. Assay used: immunoSEQ multiplex PCR; TCRdb lists only in-frame clones, some missing. This sample carries some 240,000 clones, 70% to 80% of them seen once, and the ten largest clones take 3% to 4%. Sequenced: PBMCs. The receptors shown here come from a male donor in good health and CMV-seronegative.

This sequence joins TRBV21-1 and TRBJ2-7; the tabulated D call, TRBD2, remains unverified against the DNA. TRBV21-1 is classified as a pseudogene. The CDR3 has 14 amino acids. The CDR3 region has the DNA TGTGCCAGCAGCAAGGGACTAGCAGACTACGAGCAGTACTTC. Its protein product is CASSKGLADYEQYF.

In this sample, this clone turned up many times. The chain employs TRBV5-5 and TRBJ2-7, with D tentatively TRBD1 (6 bases). With 1 base removed from V and 2 bases from J, the gap between germline ends came to 7 bases. The length of the CDR3 is 13 residues. Germline V CDR1 and CDR2: SGHKS, YYEKEE (reference sequence). Here the CDR3 reads CASSLTGPYEQYF. The CDR3 DNA is TGTGCCAGCAGCTTGACAGGGCCCTACGAGCAGTACTTC. The variable domain in full, completed from reference TRBV5-5 and TRBJ2-7, reads DAGVTQSPTHLIKTRGQQVTLRCSPISGHKSVSWYQQVLGQGPQFIFQYYEKEERGRGNFPDRFSARQFPNYSSELNVNALLLGDSALYLCASSLTGPYEQYFGPGTRLTVT.

The V call is TRBV7-9, the J call TRBJ2-1; TRBD2 matches 7 bases. This CDR3 comprises 15 residues. Germline assignment: CDR1 SEHNR and CDR2 FQNEAQ (reference sequence). J was trimmed by 8 bases and V by 1 base; bases with no gene match: 8. The CDR3 loop reads CASSLGLAVMDEQFF. The CDR3, as DNA: TGTGCCAGCAGCTTAGGACTAGCCGTAATGGATGAGCAGTTCTTC.

The rearrangement joins TRBV27 to TRBJ1-6; a possible D gene is TRBD1 (6 bases). V lost 7 bases to trimming and J lost 6 bases, with 13 bases between them. Germline loops: CDR1 MNHEY, CDR2 SMNVEV (reference sequence). This CDR3 contains 14 residues. The CDR3 region has the DNA TGTGCCAGCACCCCGGGACACCGTAATTCACCCCTCCACTTT. This encodes CASTPGHRNSPLHF.

The CDR3 is CASNPRPNEKLFF. CDR3 nucleotides: TGTGCCAGCAACCCGAGGCCAAATGAAAAACTGTTTTTT. The chain employs TRBV6-6 and TRBJ1-4; D gene ambiguous. Looked up from germline, CDR1 is MNHNY and CDR2 is SVGAGI (reference sequence). The V end was cut by 7 bases, the J end by 5 bases, with 11 bases between. This CDR3 spans 13 amino acids.

This clone was observed a handful of times. The chain employs TRBV4-1 and TRBJ1-2; 8 bases align to TRBD1. The CDR3 length is 17 residues. CDR1 and CDR2 (germline): MGHRA, YSYEKL. J gave up 3 bases and V 0 bases, and 9 bases lay outside the gene matches. CDR3 DNA: TGCGCCAGCAGCCAAGAATGGAACAGGGGGGGTTACTATGGCTACACCTTC. This sequence encodes CASSQEWNRGGYYGYTF.

This chain connects TRBV6-1 to TRBJ1-5; possibly TRBD1 for D (5 bases). V was cut by 6 bases and J by 0 bases, with 9 bases left in between. Germline V CDR1 and CDR2: MNHNS, SASEGT. There are 14 residues in the CDR3. The CDR3 sequence is CASRDNYSNQPQHF. DNA of the CDR3: TGTGCCAGCAGGGACAATTATAGCAATCAGCCCCAGCATTTT.

This clone turned up a few times. The rearrangement joins TRBV4-2 to TRBJ1-4, with D perhaps TRBD1 (6 bases). V lost 0 bases, J lost 13 bases, and 12 bases lay in between. Germline V lookup: CDR1 LGHNA, CDR2 YNFKEQ. The CDR3 contains 13 residues. CDR3 loop: CASSQDNRDPLFF. The CDR3 DNA reads TGTGCCAGCAGCCAAGATAACAGGGACCCACTGTTTTTT.

J is TRBJ1-4 and V is TRBV19; the match to TRBD1 covers 7 bases. There are 16 residues in the CDR3. J gave up 5 bases and V 2 bases, and 8 bases lay outside the gene matches. CDR1 is LNHDA, CDR2 SQIVND, per germline (reference sequence). The chain's CDR3 is CASSILQGSVNEKLFF. CDR3 coding DNA: TGTGCCAGTAGTATATTACAGGGGTCCGTCAATGAAAAACTGTTTTTT.